This TCR beta chain was sequenced during a study of blood T cell repertoires in COVID-19 (dated by TCRdb to 2018 to 2021). Regarding the study in general: Samples covering the acute and convalescent phases of COVID-19 were provided by collaborators in the United States, Italy and Spain. The material from the prospective study consisted of cDNA or gDNA derived from T cells, B-cell-depleted T cells, or PBMCs. Subjects who had been exposed to COVID-19, were actively infected with it, or had recovered from it provided the deeply sampled blood TCRbeta repertoires that made up the dataset. The repertoires were released in a freely available public database intended as a resource for research on the immune response to SARS-CoV-2. The samples were drawn from the first 160 participants of the ongoing ImmuneRACE study and from roughly 1,300 subjects provided by 6 global collaborators. Sample metadata almost always included a de-identified subject ID, COVID-19 status, age in years and sex. HLA class I and class II types, where available, came from metadata supplied by the sample provider rather than from assay-based typing.

Points the paper makes about the study in general: Clinical and demographic metadata were provided uncurated, with the amount varying by source and participant.

Comments on this clone: Its target antigen remains unknown. Base quality data are lacking; no much larger clone is found one base away.

TCRbeta CDR3 regions were amplified from genomic DNA using the immunoSEQ Assay, a bias-controlled multiplex PCR. The authors' analysis ran thus. Nucleated cell counts per sample were estimated from amplification of reference gene primers within the assay. Sequence reads were collapsed and filtered to measure the absolute abundance of every unique TCRbeta CDR3 rearrangement. For each sample, productive Simpson clonality was calculated as the square root of Simpson's diversity index across productive rearrangements. The clones in this table, taken by TCRdb from immuneACCESS, are in-frame only. Not every clone is retained; where verified, under half of the shortfall comes from an unresolved V gene, and the cause of the rest is unknown. V, J and clone size are those of that table, while D and trimming were read from the DNA. The sample records about 33,000 clones, 70% to 90% of which are singletons. Of the sample, about 2.3% is held by the ten largest clones.

Each collaborating institution followed its own protocols to collect whole blood in K2EDTA tubes. Collaborator samples were shipped for TCRbeta analysis as frozen whole blood, isolated PBMCs, or DNA extracted from either sample type. The CDR3 spans 14 residues, from the cysteine through the phenylalanine. Of all the DNA, just the CDR3 is kept, 42 bases in frame from base 1. Between the V and J ends, shortened by 0 bases and 6 bases respectively, the junction contains 11 bases. The germline V gene specifies KGHSH as CDR1 and LQKENI as CDR2. Recombination linked TRBV18 to TRBJ2-5, and TRBD2 may be the D gene, going by 6 matching bases. Source material: peripheral blood. This clonotype originated in a human donor in a cohort sampled during active COVID-19. The DNA sequence follows: TGTGCCAGCTCACCACCGGGACTTTCGAAGACCCAGTACTTC. Translation gives CASSPPGLSKTQYF.